The entry below describes one T cell receptor (beta chain). Its matching antigen is unknown. Method: immunoSEQ multiplex PCR; TCRdb's copy keeps in-frame clones and lacks some. This table has about 45,000 clones, just under 90% appearing once. On cycle 4 day 1 and cycle 7 day 1, as well as at baseline, blood was sampled. This record comes from a study of OX40 agonist ivuxolimab in advanced cancers. Study-wide findings and caveats: Several nonresponders also turned out to have low normalized T-cell clonal expansion.

Sequencing used CD4+ or CD8+ T cells sorted from blood, obtained in a trial of the OX40 agonist ivuxolimab. The clonotype comes from an adult with an advanced solid tumor such as melanoma, head and neck, liver or kidney cancer.

The CDR3 sequence: CASSPLGRGDTQYF. CDR3 nucleotide sequence: TGTGCCAGTAGTCCTCTAGGGAGAGGCGATACGCAGTATTTT. This sequence joins TRBV19 and TRBJ2-3, with D possibly matching TRBD2 (5 bases). V lost 5 bases to trimming and J lost 6 bases, with 15 bases between them. The CDR3 extends over 14 amino acids. Germline assignment: CDR1 LNHDA and CDR2 SQIVND (reference sequence). The full variable domain, with the rest looked up from reference TRBV19 and TRBJ2-3, is DGGITQSPKYLFRKEGQNVTLSCEQNLNHDAMYWYRQDPGQGLRLIYYSQIVNDFQKGDIAEGYSVSREKKESFPLTVTSAQKNPTAFYLCASSPLGRGDTQYFGPGTRLTVL.